The sample holds a few counts of the clone carrying this T cell receptor (beta chain). Its antigen remains unidentified. The germline gives CDR1 KGHSH, CDR2 LQKENI. Unmatched junction bases numbered 2, after V lost 0 bases and J lost 0 bases. The length of the CDR3 is 15 residues. Every bit of the isolated RNA underwent reverse transcription, so sequencing read expressed TCRB transcripts. Data came from immunoSEQ multiplex PCR; TCRdb stores just in-frame clones and leaves some out. The sample consists of around 160,000 clones, around 9% of them appearing once. This sample is drawn from a study of beta chain features in type 1 diabetes. Broader study findings: For Type 1 diabetes patients, all four CD4+ subsets carried TCRB CDR3s that were moderately but significantly shorter. Insertion counts at VDJ junctions were lower in type 1 diabetes patients, who also showed more deletions there.

This chain uses TRBV18 with TRBJ2-7, with 7 bases identical to TRBD1. The sample comprised central memory CD4+ T cells from blood. This TCR was recovered from a woman in her 30s with type 1 diabetes. In nucleotides, the CDR3 is TGTGCCAGCTCACCACCGACAGGGAGCTCCTACGAGCAGTACTTC. It encodes CASSPPTGSSYEQYF.